This paragraph covers one T cell receptor beta chain sequence. The data derive from a study of Graves' ophthalmopathy and Graves' hyperthyroidism. Overall study context: Sampling took place at initial diagnosis, with peripheral blood obtained before any treatment.

Hyperthyroidism patients, aged 18 to 65, were newly diagnosed, under 2 months' duration. Lactation, pregnancy, uncontrolled infections and other autoimmune diseases were all grounds for excluding patients. 7.5 to 10 ml of fresh blood yielded the PBMCs by density gradient. In germline, CDR1 is SEHNR, CDR2 FQNEAQ (reference sequence). V was shortened by 5 bases and J by 0 bases, with 13 bases between the two germline ends. CDR3 length: 15 residues. RNA transcripts were the source from which TCR beta CDR3 regions were amplified. The first round was an RT-PCR with HTBI primers, and the second round was a multiplex PCR. TCRdb reprocessed the multiplex PCR reads with MiXCR, giving one entry per CDR3 protein. The sample lists just over 400,000 distinct CDR3 sequences, more than 20% seen once, with roughly 3% in the top ten.

Sequenced input: peripheral blood. This clonotype originated in a woman under 30 with stable Graves' hyperthyroidism. This rearrangement joins TRBV7-9 to TRBJ1-1; D not certain. The CDR3, as DNA: TGTGCCAGCAGCCCCTACAAGACCATGAACACTGAAGCTTTCTTT. Translated, it gives CASSPYKTMNTEAFF.